Reported below is one TCR beta chain. Its antigen is as yet unknown. In germline, CDR1 is SGHVS, CDR2 FNYEAQ. The CDR3 consists of 15 residues. V was trimmed by 5 bases and J by 3 bases, leaving 13 bases between them. This specimen belongs to a study of T cell responses to AZD1222 COVID-19 vaccine. Whole-study results and caveats: Researchers report vaccine-associated CD4 TCRs spanning spike, with dominance at 160-218 and 743-854. Clonal diversity may have been underestimated in mostly white British donors. Repertoires were obtained solely post-peak T cell response.

Sequenced by immunoSEQ multiplex PCR; TCRdb stores in-frame clones only, minus some. Of more than 100,000 clones listed, around 87% are singletons. V usage is TRBV7-6 and J usage is TRBJ2-2, with D hard to call. Sample: peripheral blood, taken on day 0 of AZD1222 vaccination. This TCR was sampled from an adult in good health. CDR3 region: CASSLVGRDTGELFF. In nucleotides, the CDR3 is TGTGCCAGCAGCCTAGTGGGCAGAGACACCGGGGAGCTGTTTTTT.